This T cell receptor beta chain was sequenced in a study of T cell responses to AZD1222 COVID-19 vaccine (dated by TCRdb to 2020 to 2022). Concerning the study at large: AZD1222 recipients whose second dose came at about 4 weeks and those whose second dose came at about 12 weeks were combined into one group, since spike-specific TCR depth and breadth did not differ between the two schedules. TCR sequencing covered over 230 trial participants: 200 to 220 given two doses of AZD1222 and 26 given two doses of MenACWY control vaccine. Enrollment into the trials was organized by age into subgroups of 18-55, 56-69 and 70-plus years, and those subgroups contained roughly 140, 27 and 60 TCR-sequenced participants, respectively. On the study overall, not on this receptor specifically: Epitopes outside the regions mutated in the B.1.351 and B.1.1.7 variants were reportedly recognized by nearly half of the unique spike-specific TCRs. Most participants were white British and females outnumbered males, and the authors suggested that clonal diversity may have been underestimated. Conclusions about previously exposed vaccinees are limited, since just five or six AZD1222 recipients were seropositive for SARS-CoV-2 at baseline. Because no day 14 peak-response samples were available, repertoires were characterized only after the peak T cell response. A significant rise in spike-specific TCR breadth and depth was observed after two AZD1222 doses relative to day 0 and relative to MenACWY recipients. The 56-69-year group was small, and its depth increase did not reach significance, likely because of low power. The vaccine-associated CD4 TCRs covered the entire spike protein, and the dominant responses fell in regions 160-218 and 743-854.

Sequences LNHDA (CDR1) and SQIVND (CDR2) are obtained from the germline V gene (reference sequence). The CDR3 numbers 17 residues from cysteine through phenylalanine. Only the CDR3 portion is preserved as DNA: 51 bases, with reading frame beginning at the first base. Trimming at the junction amounts to 1 base on V and 4 bases on J, and the germline ends lie 16 bases apart. The CDR3 regions of human TCRbeta chains were analyzed by immunosequencing. From the authors' description of their analysis: Repertoire TCRs were matched against a reference library of SARS-CoV-2-specific TCRs generated with the MIRA antigen-specificity platform. Breadth meant the fraction of unique TCRs that were SARS-CoV-2-associated, whereas depth meant the fraction of total T cells that were SARS-CoV-2-associated. Using the MIRA data, every spike-specific TCR was mapped to the spike region that the TCR reacted to and assigned to either a CD4 or a CD8 class. Log10-transformed breadth and depth values were compared by one-way ANOVA with Sidak's multiple comparisons tests. As stored in TCRdb, this immuneACCESS dataset retains in-frame rearrangements with V and J assigned. A fraction of the clones does not appear; measured against another copy, unresolved V genes explain less than half of the discrepancy, and the remainder lacks a known reason. For V, J and clone size, that table is used; D and trimming come from the DNA. The sample profile shows under 95,000 clones; around 86% of them were found once. The ten largest make up 6% to 9% of the sample.

With respect to this clone: Its cognate antigen has yet to be identified. No quality values exist for individual bases; no much larger clone is one base distant.

This sample's time point label indicates: baseline before first vaccination. Vaccinee samples came from UK trials COV001 and COV002, including a single-blind randomized controlled phase 2/3 trial of AZD1222 (ChAdOx1 nCoV-19) in healthy adults. Trial participant PBMC samples were collected at day 0 and day 28 after the second dose for TCRbeta chain sequencing. The specimen was peripheral blood, collected on day 0 of AZD1222 vaccination. Rearrangement joined TRBV19 to TRBJ2-2, with TRBD1 perhaps the D gene, on 8 matching bases. The TCR was taken from an adult in good health. The DNA sequence follows: TGTGCCAGTAGTATAGTACTGAACAGGGGGGGCACCGGGGAGCTGTTTTTT. The resulting protein is CASSIVLNRGGTGELFF.